These 14 T cell receptor beta chains were all obtained from the same sample, sequenced in a study of regulatory T cells in long-lasting Graves disease. As for time point: persistent/refractory GD, antithyroid drugs over 5 years with positive TRAb. From PBMCs, RNA was extracted and then used to make the TCR library. HTBI primers from iRepertoire and Arm-PCR of CDR3 regions yielded the TCR beta libraries. TCRdb independently ran MiXCR on the multiplex PCR reads; one entry per CDR3 protein. In the table there are approximately 400,000 distinct CDR3 sequences, around 21% of which are singletons. The sequenced sample was peripheral blood mononuclear cells (PBMCs), obtained when the disease was refractory, from a patient treated with antithyroid drugs. The receptors stem from a female donor with Graves disease.

This clonotype was counted many times. This chain uses TRBV7-2 with TRBJ1-4; tentative D call: TRBD1 (5 bases). Germline lookup yields CDR1 SGHTA and CDR2 FQGNSA. The length of the CDR3 is 16 residues. V lost 1 base and J 8 bases, leaving 17 bases between the germline ends. Written as DNA, the CDR3 is TGTGCCAGCAGCTTAGTACTAGGAGGTGGGGGAGAAAAACTGTTTTTT. It specifies CASSLVLGGGGEKLFF.

This clonotype appeared a single time. This chain joins TRBV5-1 and TRBJ1-6; TRBD1 agrees at 7 bases. There are 15 residues in the CDR3. V lost 0 bases and J lost 5; bases outside the gene matches: 2. Germline assignment: CDR1 SGHRS and CDR2 YFSETQ. The DNA for the CDR3 is TGCGCCAGCAGCTTGGGAGGACAGGATAATTCACCCCTCCACTTT. The encoded protein is CASSLGGQDNSPLHF.

As regards this clonotype: Possible read error: a much larger clone is one base away. The rearrangement joins TRBV7-2 to TRBJ1-2; perhaps TRBD1 as D (5 bases). CDR1 and CDR2 (germline): SGHTA, FQGNSA. This CDR3 spans 16 amino acids. V gave up 7 bases and J gave up 7 bases, with 25 bases separating them. CDR3 nucleotide sequence: TGTGCCAGCAACCTTCGGGTTGCCGGACAAAGGGGTGGCTACACCTTC. This codes for CASNLRVAGQRGGYTF. The whole variable domain, remainder taken from reference TRBV7-2 and TRBJ1-2, is GAGVSQSPSNKVTEKGKDVELRCDPISGHTALYWYRQSLGQGLEFLIYFQGNSAPDKSGLPSDRFSAERTGGSVSTLTIQRTQQEDSAVYLCASNLRVAGQRGGYTFGSGTRLTVV.

The sample holds many counts of this clonotype. This chain connects TRBV15 to TRBJ2-7; the match to TRBD1 covers 8 bases. V lost 3 bases and J lost 4; bases outside the gene matches: 5. Germline-derived CDR1 and CDR2 are LNHNV and YYDKDF (reference sequence). The CDR3 extends over 14 amino acids. Here the CDR3 reads CATSRNRGTYEQYF. CDR3 DNA: TGTGCCACCAGCAGGAACAGGGGGACGTACGAGCAGTACTTC.

This rearrangement joins TRBV20-1 to TRBJ2-4; TRBD2 agrees at 7 bases. J was trimmed by 0 bases and V by 5 bases; bases with no gene match: 7. The CDR3 is 15 amino acids. Looked up from germline, CDR1 is DFQATT and CDR2 is SNEGSKA (reference sequence). CDR3 loop: CSAPTSDLAKNIQYF. CDR3 coding DNA: TGCAGTGCTCCCACTAGCGACCTAGCCAAAAACATTCAGTACTTC.

The CDR3 loop reads CASYSPLGAHTEAFF. The CDR3 DNA reads TGTGCCAGCTATTCTCCTCTGGGGGCGCACACTGAAGCTTTCTTT. The V call is TRBV6-1, the J call TRBJ1-1, with D possibly matching TRBD1 (6 bases). Between the trimmed V and J ends, which lost 8 bases and 3 bases, there was a span of 19 bases. This CDR3 spans 15 amino acids. Per germline, CDR1 MNHNS and CDR2 SASEGT.

The chain links TRBV20-1 to TRBJ2-5, with a weak D call TRBD2 (5 bases). The germline V gene has CDR1 DFQATT and CDR2 SNEGSKA (reference sequence). The CDR3 has 15 residues. Trimming pared 2 bases from V and 5 bases from J, leaving 18 bases between. The CDR3 DNA reads as TGCAGTGCTAGAAATATGCAGAGGGTTCAGGAGACCCAGTACTTC. This codes for CSARNMQRVQETQYF.

This clonotype has a count of ten or more. The chain recombines TRBV30 with TRBJ1-2; unclear D gene. The CDR3 is made up of 11 amino acids. The ends were cut back, 2 bases at V and 4 bases at J, with 5 bases in the middle. Germline CDR1 and CDR2: GTSNPN and SVGIG (reference sequence). This CDR3 reads CAWSYSYGYTF. CDR3 nucleotides: TGTGCCTGGAGTTACAGCTATGGCTACACCTTC.

This clonotype was counted only a few times. The V gene is TRBV30, the J gene TRBJ1-6; weak D call: TRBD1 (5 bases). This CDR3 comprises 14 residues. Trimming removed 3 bases from V and 9 bases from J, with 15 bases in between. Germline CDR1 GTSNPN, CDR2 SVGIG (reference sequence). CDR3 nucleotide sequence: TGTGCCTGGAGCGGGGACCTGGGGATTTCACCCCTCCACTTT. Translating it yields CAWSGDLGISPLHF.

About this clonotype itself: A much larger clonotype is one base distant, so this may be a read error. The chain has TRBV5-1 and TRBJ1-1; D is uncertain. In germline, CDR1 is SGHRS, CDR2 YFSETQ. Trimming shortened V by 5 bases and J by 4 bases, and 9 bases separated the two germline ends. The CDR3 is 12 residues long. The CDR3 DNA reads as TGCGCCAGCAGGCGGGGTTCCACTGAAGCTTTCTTT. Translated, it gives CASRRGSTEAFF.

This clonotype was counted many times. DNA for the CDR3: TGTGCCAGCAGGCCACTAGCGGGAGTTGGTGAGACCCAGTACTTC. This gives the protein CASRPLAGVGETQYF. The chain couples TRBV28 to TRBJ2-5; 11 nucleotides align to TRBD2. CDR3 size: 15 residues. CDR1 is MDHEN and CDR2 is SYDVKM in the germline V gene. V trimming: 6 bases; J trimming: 5 bases; junction bases outside the gene matches: 8.

Turning to this clonotype: The CDR3 does not end in the conserved phenylalanine or tryptophan, so this is likely a read error. The CDR3 nucleotides read TGTGCCAGCCGCTCTGGGGGCTACACCCTC. This translates into CASRSGGYTL. This chain connects TRBV28 to TRBJ1-2; no clear D gene. Trimming removed 8 bases from V and 8 bases from J, with 9 bases in between. The CDR3 sequence is 10 residues long. Germline CDR1 MDHEN, CDR2 SYDVKM.

This clonotype was picked up one time. The gene calls are TRBV12-3 or TRBV12-4 and TRBJ1-5, with a weak D call TRBD1 (5 bases). The CDR3 loop spans 17 amino acids. Trimming took off 3 bases at V and 1 base at J, with 16 bases between the two ends. The CDR3 reads CASSFSVGGGSNQPQHF. DNA of the CDR3: TGTGCCAGCAGTTTTTCCGTGGGGGGTGGAAGCAATCAGCCCCAGCATTTT.

The sample holds many counts of this clonotype. The V and J genes are TRBV12-3 or TRBV12-4 and TRBJ1-5; no clear D. This CDR3 contains 12 residues. V dropped 3 bases and J dropped 5 bases, with 5 bases sitting between them. CDR3 protein: CASSFVDQPQHF. The CDR3 nucleotides are TGTGCCAGCAGTTTTGTAGATCAGCCCCAGCATTTT.